This T cell receptor beta chain derives from a study of T cells in Graves' hyperthyroidism and ophthalmopathy. This clonotype has more than one count but fewer than ten. The length of the CDR3 is 16 residues. V was clipped by 6 bases and J by 4 bases; unmatched bases: 13. Germline CDR1 LNHDA, CDR2 SQIVND (reference sequence). Regions amplified from RNA transcripts were the TCR beta CDR3 regions. With the HTBI primer set, the TCR CDR3 went through a first round of RT-PCR. TCRdb ran MiXCR on the multiplex PCR reads and lists one entry per CDR3 protein. This sample carries roughly 240,000 distinct CDR3 sequences, 15% to 20% of them seen once, and the ten largest clones take about 30%.

Sample: blood. This TCR was recovered from a woman aged 18-29 years with Graves' ophthalmopathy. V is TRBV19 and J is TRBJ2-5, with 8 bases fitting TRBD2. CDR3 nucleotide sequence: TGTGCCAGTAGCAGATCGACGGGGGGGCGAAGAGAGACCCAGTACTTC. Encoded protein: CASSRSTGGRRETQYF.